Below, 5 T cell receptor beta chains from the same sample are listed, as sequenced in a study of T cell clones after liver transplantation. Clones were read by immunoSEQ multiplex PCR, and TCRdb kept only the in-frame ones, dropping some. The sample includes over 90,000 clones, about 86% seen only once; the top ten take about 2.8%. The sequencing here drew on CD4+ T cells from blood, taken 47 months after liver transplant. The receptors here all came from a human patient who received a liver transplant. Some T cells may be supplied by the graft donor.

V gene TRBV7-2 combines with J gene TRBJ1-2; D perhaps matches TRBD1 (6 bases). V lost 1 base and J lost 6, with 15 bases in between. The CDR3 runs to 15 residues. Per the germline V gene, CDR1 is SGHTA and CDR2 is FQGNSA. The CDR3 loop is CASSLDRAFRDGYTF. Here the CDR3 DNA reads TGTGCCAGCAGCTTAGACAGGGCCTTCCGCGATGGCTACACCTTC.

This CDR3 reads CACSTGGNQPQHF. In nucleotides, the CDR3 is TGTGCCTGCAGTACAGGGGGAAATCAGCCCCAGCATTTT. V usage is TRBV30 and J usage is TRBJ1-5, with 8 bases matching TRBD1. CDR3 length equals 13 residues. V dropped 6 bases and J dropped 4; count of bases not matched to a gene: 5. CDR1 GTSNPN and CDR2 SVGIG come from the germline V gene (reference sequence). The full variable domain, in which reference TRBV30 and TRBJ1-5 provide the parts outside the CDR3, is SQTIHQWPATLVQPVGSPLSLECTVEGTSNPNLYWYRQAAGRGLQLLFYSVGIGQISSEVPQNLSASRPQDRQFILSSKKLLLSDSGFYLCACSTGGNQPQHFGDGTRLSIL.

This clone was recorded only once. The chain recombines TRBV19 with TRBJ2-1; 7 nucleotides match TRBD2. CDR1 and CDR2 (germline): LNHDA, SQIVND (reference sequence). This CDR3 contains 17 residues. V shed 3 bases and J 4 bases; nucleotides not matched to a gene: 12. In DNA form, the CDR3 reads TGTGCCAGTAGTATCTGGGTCGGAGCGGGACTTTACAATGAGCAGTTCTTC. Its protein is CASSIWVGAGLYNEQFF.

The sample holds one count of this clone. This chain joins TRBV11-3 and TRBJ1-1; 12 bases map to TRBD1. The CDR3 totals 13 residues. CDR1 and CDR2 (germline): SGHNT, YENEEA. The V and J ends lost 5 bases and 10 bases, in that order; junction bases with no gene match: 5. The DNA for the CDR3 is TGTGCCAGCAGCCCGGGACAGGGGGCCGTAGCTTTCTTT. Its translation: CASSPGQGAVAFF.

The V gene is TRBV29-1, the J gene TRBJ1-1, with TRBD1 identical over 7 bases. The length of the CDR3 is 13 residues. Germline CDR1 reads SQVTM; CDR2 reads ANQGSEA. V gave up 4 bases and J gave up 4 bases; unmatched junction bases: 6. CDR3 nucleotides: TGCAGCGTTGGGATTACAGGGGTCACTGAAGCTTTCTTT. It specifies CSVGITGVTEAFF.